This T cell receptor (beta chain) stems from a study of identical twins. Overall study results and limits: Conclusions rested on cross-sectional statistics rather than following the same donors.

On this clonotype: Antigen unknown.

Via MiXCR, TCRdb re-called the 5' RACE reads, giving one row per CDR3 protein. The repertoire holds more than 1.5 million distinct CDR3 sequences, with about 31% as singletons. There are 13 residues in the CDR3. Germline CDR1 reads MGHDK; CDR2 reads SYGVNS. V was clipped by 3 bases and J by 2 bases, with 7 bases between them. This receptor was taken from a newborn girl in good health. Material for sequencing was cord blood. This rearrangement joins TRBV25-1 to TRBJ1-2, with D uncertain. Written as DNA, the CDR3 is TGTGCCAGCAGTGATGCATTCAACTATGGCTACACCTTC. Translation: CASSDAFNYGYTF.